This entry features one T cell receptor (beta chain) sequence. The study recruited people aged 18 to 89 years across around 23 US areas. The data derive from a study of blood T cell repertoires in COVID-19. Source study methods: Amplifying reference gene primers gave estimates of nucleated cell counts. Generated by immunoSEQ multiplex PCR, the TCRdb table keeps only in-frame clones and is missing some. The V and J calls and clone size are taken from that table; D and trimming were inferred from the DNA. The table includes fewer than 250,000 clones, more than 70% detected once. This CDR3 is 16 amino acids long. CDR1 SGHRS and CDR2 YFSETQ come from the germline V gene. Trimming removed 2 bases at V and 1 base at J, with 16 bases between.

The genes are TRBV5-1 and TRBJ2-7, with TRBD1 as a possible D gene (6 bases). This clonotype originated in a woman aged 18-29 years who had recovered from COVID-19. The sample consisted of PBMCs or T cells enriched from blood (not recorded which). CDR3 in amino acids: CASSFRGRGESYEQYF. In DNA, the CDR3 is TGCGCCAGCAGCTTTCGGGGCAGGGGTGAGTCCTACGAGCAGTACTTC.